Each of the 12 T cell receptor beta chains below was sequenced from the same sample in a study of blood T cell repertoires in COVID-19. This table comes from immunoSEQ multiplex PCR, and its TCRdb copy is limited to in-frame clones, with some not included. The repertoire includes some 50,000 clones, roughly 78% of them detected once, and roughly 8.7% sits in the top ten. The sample was peripheral blood. The source of these receptors is a woman of 80 years or more with acute or convalescent COVID-19.

The chain combines TRBV28 with TRBJ1-5; 9 bases map to TRBD1. With V trimmed by 6 bases and J by 4 bases, 1 base remained unmatched. Germline-derived CDR1 and CDR2 are MDHEN and SYDVKM. The CDR3 runs to 13 residues. The DNA for the CDR3 is TGTGCCAGCAGGACAGGGGGAAATCAGCCCCAGCATTTT. As protein: CASRTGGNQPQHF.

This chain links TRBV7-6 with TRBJ1-2, with D perhaps TRBD1 (5 bases). CDR3 length: 16 amino acids. Germline V lookup: CDR1 SGHVS, CDR2 FNYEAQ. The germline V and J ends were trimmed by 4 bases and 6 bases, with 21 bases remaining between them. The CDR3 nucleotides read TGTGCCAGCAGCTCACCAATCCGGGGGTCTGAGAATGGCTACACCTTC. It codes for CASSSPIRGSENGYTF. Full variable domain (outside the CDR3, taken from reference TRBV7-6 and TRBJ1-2): GAGVSQSPRYKVTKRGQDVALRCDPISGHVSLYWYRQALGQGPEFLTYFNYEAQQDKSGLPNDRFSAERPEGSISTLTIQRTEQRDSAMYRCASSSPIRGSENGYTFGSGTRLTVV.

The chain joins TRBV7-9 to TRBJ2-7, with TRBD2 matching over 7 bases. This CDR3 has 13 residues. The trim removed 2 bases at V and 9 bases at J, leaving 7 bases unmatched. Germline V CDR1 and CDR2: SEHNR, FQNEAQ (reference sequence). CDR3 coding DNA: TGTGCCAGCAGCTTAATTAGCGGGTTAACGCAGTACTTC. This translates into CASSLISGLTQYF.

The chain links TRBV5-5 to TRBJ1-5; D is perhaps TRBD1 (5 bases). The V end was cut by 4 bases, the J end by 4 bases, with 18 bases between. The CDR3 extends over 16 amino acids. The germline CDR1 and CDR2 sequences are SGHKS and YYEKEE (reference sequence). In DNA, the CDR3 is TGTGCCAGCAGCCCCCGGGGGGTACAATCTAATCAGCCCCAGCATTTT. It codes for CASSPRGVQSNQPQHF.

V is TRBV6-5 and J is TRBJ2-1; D is undetermined. The CDR3 is 15 amino acids. CDR1 is MNHEY and CDR2 is SVGAGI in the germline V gene. Trimming removed 0 bases at V and 6 bases at J, with 12 bases between. In DNA, the CDR3 is TGTGCCAGCAGTTACTCGAGGCTACTACTCAATGAGCAGTTCTTC. Its translation is CASSYSRLLLNEQFF.

The rearrangement uses TRBV7-2 and TRBJ1-5; D call uncertain. V lost 5 bases to trimming and J lost 4 bases, with 15 bases between them. The CDR3 length is 15 residues. The V gene's germline CDR1 is SGHTA and CDR2 FQGNSA. The CDR3 sequence is CASSPVGKRNQPQHF. In nucleotides, the CDR3 is TGTGCCAGCAGCCCGGTCGGGAAGAGAAATCAGCCCCAGCATTTT.

The J gene is TRBJ2-1, the V gene TRBV7-2, with 9 positions matching TRBD2. With 5 bases clipped from V and 9 bases from J, the junction kept 14 bases outside the gene matches. The CDR3 is 16 residues long. Germline loops: CDR1 SGHTA, CDR2 FQGNSA. CDR3 bases: TGTGCCAGCAGCCCCGGTGGTAGCGGGAGTTCGGGTGAGCAGTTCTTC. Encoded protein: CASSPGGSGSSGEQFF. Full variable domain (missing parts from reference TRBV7-2 and TRBJ2-1): GAGVSQSPSNKVTEKGKDVELRCDPISGHTALYWYRQSLGQGLEFLIYFQGNSAPDKSGLPSDRFSAERTGGSVSTLTIQRTQQEDSAVYLCASSPGGSGSSGEQFFGPGTRLTVL.

The chain is built from TRBV6-1 and TRBJ2-3; 10 bases are a match to TRBD1. The J segment lost 1 base and the V segment lost 3 bases, leaving 1 base of the junction unmatched. The germline CDR1 and CDR2 sequences are MNHNS and SASEGT. CDR3 length equals 15 residues. CDR3 amino acids: CASSEGTGGTDTQYF. The CDR3 DNA reads TGTGCCAGCAGTGAGGGGACAGGGGGCACAGATACGCAGTATTTT.

The chain recombines TRBV5-1 with TRBJ1-4, with TRBD1 identical over 7 bases. The germline V gene encodes CDR1 SGHRS and CDR2 YFSETQ. J lost 4 bases, V lost 1 base, and 4 bases had no gene match. This CDR3 comprises 15 residues. This CDR3 reads CASSLSGQVNEKLFF. The CDR3 DNA follows: TGCGCCAGCAGCTTGAGTGGACAGGTTAATGAAAAACTGTTTTTT. Complete variable domain (other parts from reference TRBV5-1 and TRBJ1-4): KAGVTQTPRYLIKTRGQQVTLSCSPISGHRSVSWYQQTPGQGLQFLFEYFSETQRNKGNFPGRFSGRQFSNSRSEMNVSTLELGDSALYLCASSLSGQVNEKLFFGSGTQLSVL.

The rearrangement uses TRBV12-1 and TRBJ2-3; TRBD2 is the table's D call, not checked against the DNA. TRBV12-1 is an annotated pseudogene. The CDR3 is 21 amino acids. The CDR3 sequence is CASSSGGTRLAGGPGTDTQYF. CDR3 bases: TGTGCCAGCAGCTCGGGGGGAACGAGGCTAGCGGGAGGGCCGGGCACAGATACGCAGTATTTT.

J is TRBJ2-5 and V is TRBV12-3 or TRBV12-4; a possible D gene is TRBD2 (6 bases). The ends were cut back, 6 bases at V and 3 bases at J, with 11 bases in the middle. The CDR3 is 13 residues long. CDR3 residues: CASRAGREETQYF. CDR3 nucleotides: TGTGCCAGCAGGGCGGGACGGGAAGAGACCCAGTACTTC.

The chain combines TRBV9 with TRBJ2-1; D gene uncertain. Germline V gene lookup returns CDR1 SGDLS and CDR2 YYNGEE. The CDR3 sequence is 13 residues long. V was trimmed by 4 bases and J by 4 bases, leaving 9 bases between them. The CDR3 loop reads CASSRLPYNEQFF. CDR3 DNA: TGTGCCAGCAGCCGTCTCCCGTACAATGAGCAGTTCTTC.